The clone carrying this TCR beta chain was picked up a small number of times. The sample comes from a study of T cells in Graves' hyperthyroidism and ophthalmopathy. Amplified TCR beta CDR3 regions came from RNA transcripts. TCR CDR3 regions were first amplified by RT-PCR with HTBI primers. TCRdb ran MiXCR on the multiplex PCR reads and lists one entry per CDR3 protein. The profile shows 300,000 to 500,000 distinct CDR3 sequences, around 15% of them singletons. V shed 7 bases and J shed 8 bases, with 15 bases lying between them. The CDR3 is 13 residues long. Germline CDR1 and CDR2: MNHEY and SVGEGT. V usage is TRBV6-2 or TRBV6-3 and J usage is TRBJ2-1; the D call may be TRBD1 or TRBD2 (5 bases each). The TCR originated in a man in his fifties with Graves' ophthalmopathy. The specimen sequenced was blood. Here the CDR3 reads CASTWDPQDEQFF. The CDR3 nucleotides read TGTGCCAGCACCTGGGACCCTCAGGATGAGCAGTTCTTC.